This T cell receptor beta chain was recovered during a study of blood T cell repertoires in COVID-19. Study summary: COVID-19 samples, acute and convalescent, were from the United States, Italy and Spain.

CDR3 length: 15 residues. V lost 5 bases, J lost 0 bases, and 3 bases stayed unmatched. Germline values: CDR1 SGHVS, CDR2 FNYEAQ. Sequencing used immunoSEQ multiplex PCR; TCRdb keeps in-frame clones, though not all of them. The sample includes 200,000 or so clones, 75% to 85% of them seen just once. The genes are TRBV7-6 and TRBJ2-1, with 8 bases fitting TRBD2. The sample comprised peripheral blood. This sequence was found in a man aged 35 to 55 who had recovered from COVID-19. The DNA for the CDR3 is TGTGCCAGCAGCCCGGGGGGGACCTCCTACAATGAGCAGTTCTTC. Protein: CASSPGGTSYNEQFF.